The present TCR beta chain was sequenced within a study of blood T cell repertoires in COVID-19. About the research overall: The United States, Italy and Spain were the sources of the acute and convalescent COVID-19 samples.

While infection was still active, Seattle patients were enrolled and then followed longitudinally. Per the original methods: Reference gene primer amplification in the assay estimated nucleated cell counts. Some clones are missing from TCRdb's copy, which holds only in-frame ones; the method was immunoSEQ multiplex PCR. V and J calls and clone size are those listed in that table; D and trimming were worked out from the DNA. The table has roughly 200,000 clones, about 83% seen once. This clonotype was obtained from a woman in her 30s with COVID-19, enrolled during active disease. Sequencing was done on a sample of peripheral blood.

The CDR3 is CASRGDAVAGTSTDTQYF. CDR3 bases: TGTGCCAGCAGGGGCGACGCGGTAGCGGGAACTAGCACAGATACGCAGTATTTT. This chain connects TRBV2 to TRBJ2-3, with TRBD2 matching over 8 bases. CDR1 and CDR2 (germline): SNHLY, FYNNEI. V was clipped by 6 bases and J by 0 bases; unmatched bases: 14. The CDR3 consists of 18 residues.